The following is a TCR beta chain sequence with its context. Its antigen remains unidentified. TCRdb reprocessed the 5' RACE reads with MiXCR, giving one entry per CDR3 protein. The sample lists about 100,000 distinct CDR3 sequences, around 17% occurring once. The sample is drawn from a study of T-cell memory formation after mild COVID-19. Findings of the study overall: There was no confirmation that second-wave clones peaking on day 37 were SARS-CoV-2 specific.

Germline V gives CDR1 MNHEY, CDR2 SVGAGI. This CDR3 has 20 amino acids. V shed 2 bases and J 0 bases; nucleotides not matched to a gene: 9. This TCR derives from a man aged 18 to 35 who had mild COVID-19 (a few samples of this study predate the infection). Cell type and time point are not known. The sample was PBMCs or a T cell subset sorted from them (not recorded which). The chain combines TRBV6-5 with TRBJ2-6; 11 positions agree with TRBD1. CDR3 coding DNA: TGTGCCAGCAGTTACCGGGACAGGGGGTTTCTGTCCTCTGGGGCCAACGTCCTGACTTTC. It codes for CASSYRDRGFLSSGANVLTF.